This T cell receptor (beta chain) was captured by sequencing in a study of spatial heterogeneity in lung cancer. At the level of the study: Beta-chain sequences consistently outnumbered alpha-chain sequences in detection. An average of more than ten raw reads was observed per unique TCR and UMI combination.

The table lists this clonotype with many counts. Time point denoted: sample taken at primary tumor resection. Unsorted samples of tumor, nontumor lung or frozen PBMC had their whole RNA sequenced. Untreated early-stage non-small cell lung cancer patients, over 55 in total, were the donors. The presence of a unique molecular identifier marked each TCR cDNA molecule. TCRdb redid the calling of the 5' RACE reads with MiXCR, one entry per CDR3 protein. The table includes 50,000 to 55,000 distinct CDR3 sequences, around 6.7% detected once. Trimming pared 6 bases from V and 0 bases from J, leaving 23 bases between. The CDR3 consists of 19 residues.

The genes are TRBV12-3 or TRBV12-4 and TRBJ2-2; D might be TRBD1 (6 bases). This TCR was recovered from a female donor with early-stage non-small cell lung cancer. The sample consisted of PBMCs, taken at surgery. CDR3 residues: CASSHILTGKGANTGELFF. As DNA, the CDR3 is TGTGCCAGCAGCCATATTCTAACAGGGAAAGGAGCGAACACCGGGGAGCTGTTTTTT.